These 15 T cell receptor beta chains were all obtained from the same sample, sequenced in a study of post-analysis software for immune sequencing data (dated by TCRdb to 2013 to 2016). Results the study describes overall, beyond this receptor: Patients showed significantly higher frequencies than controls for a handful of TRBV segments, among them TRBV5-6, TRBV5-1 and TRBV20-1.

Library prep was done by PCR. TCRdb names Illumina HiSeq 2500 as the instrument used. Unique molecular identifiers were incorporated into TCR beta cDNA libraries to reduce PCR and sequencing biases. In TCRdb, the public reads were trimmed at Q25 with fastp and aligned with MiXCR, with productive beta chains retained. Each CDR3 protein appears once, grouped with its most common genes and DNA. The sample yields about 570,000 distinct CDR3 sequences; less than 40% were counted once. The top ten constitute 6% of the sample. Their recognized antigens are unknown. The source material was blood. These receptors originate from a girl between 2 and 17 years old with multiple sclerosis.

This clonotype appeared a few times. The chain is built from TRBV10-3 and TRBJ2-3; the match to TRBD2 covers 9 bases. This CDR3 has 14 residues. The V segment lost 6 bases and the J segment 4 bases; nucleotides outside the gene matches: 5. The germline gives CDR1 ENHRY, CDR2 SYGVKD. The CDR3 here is CAIRAPSGADTQYF. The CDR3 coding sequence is TGTGCCATCAGGGCTCCTAGCGGGGCAGATACGCAGTATTTT.

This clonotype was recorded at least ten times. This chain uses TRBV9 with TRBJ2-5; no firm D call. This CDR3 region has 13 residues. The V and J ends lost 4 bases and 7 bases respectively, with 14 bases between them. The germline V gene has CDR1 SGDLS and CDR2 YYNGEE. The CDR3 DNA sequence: TGTGCCAGCAGCATACAACCCGCAGGGACCCAGTACTTC. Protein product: CASSIQPAGTQYF.

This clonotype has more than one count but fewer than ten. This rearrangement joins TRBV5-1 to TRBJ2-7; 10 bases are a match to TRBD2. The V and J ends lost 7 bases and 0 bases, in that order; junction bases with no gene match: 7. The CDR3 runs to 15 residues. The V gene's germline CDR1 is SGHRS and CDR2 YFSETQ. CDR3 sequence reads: CASRPSSGSSYEQYF. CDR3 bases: TGCGCCAGCCGCCCATCTAGCGGGAGCTCCTACGAGCAGTACTTC.

CDR3 nucleotides: TGTGCCAGCAGTGAATCGACAGCCAATTCACCCCTCCACTTT. Residues: CASSESTANSPLHF. The chain recombines TRBV25-1 with TRBJ1-6, with a possible D match to TRBD1 (5 bases). CDR1 MGHDK and CDR2 SYGVNS come from the germline V gene. This CDR3 spans 14 amino acids. With 1 base removed from V and 7 bases from J, the gap between germline ends came to 8 bases.

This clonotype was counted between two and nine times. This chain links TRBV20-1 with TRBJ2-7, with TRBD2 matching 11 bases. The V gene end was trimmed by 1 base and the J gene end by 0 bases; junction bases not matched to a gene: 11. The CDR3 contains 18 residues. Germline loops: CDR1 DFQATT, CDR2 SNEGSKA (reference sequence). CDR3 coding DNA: TGCAGTGCTAGAGTGGGGGCTAGCGGGGGGTTGAGCTCCTACGAGCAGTACTTC. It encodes CSARVGASGGLSSYEQYF.

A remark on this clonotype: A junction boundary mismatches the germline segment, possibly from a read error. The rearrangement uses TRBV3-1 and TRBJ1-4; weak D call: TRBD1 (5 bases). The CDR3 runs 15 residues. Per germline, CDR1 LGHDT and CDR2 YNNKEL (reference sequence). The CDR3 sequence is CASSLLRDRREKRFF. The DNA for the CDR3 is TGTGCCAGCAGCCTACTCCGGGACCGGCGGGAAAAACGGTTTTTT.

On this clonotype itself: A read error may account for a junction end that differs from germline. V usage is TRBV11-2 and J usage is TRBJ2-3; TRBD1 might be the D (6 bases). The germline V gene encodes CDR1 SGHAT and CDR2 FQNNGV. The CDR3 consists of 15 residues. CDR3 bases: TGTGCCAGCAGCCCAGGGGTCCTGACCGTAGATACGCGGTATTTT. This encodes CASSPGVLTVDTRYF.

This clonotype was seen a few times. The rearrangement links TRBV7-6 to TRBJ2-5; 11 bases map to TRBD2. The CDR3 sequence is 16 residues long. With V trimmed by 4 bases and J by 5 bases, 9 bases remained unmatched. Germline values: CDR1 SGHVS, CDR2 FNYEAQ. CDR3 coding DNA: TGTGCCAGCAGCTCCCGAATAGCGGGGGGGCTGGAGACCCAGTACTTC. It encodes CASSSRIAGGLETQYF.

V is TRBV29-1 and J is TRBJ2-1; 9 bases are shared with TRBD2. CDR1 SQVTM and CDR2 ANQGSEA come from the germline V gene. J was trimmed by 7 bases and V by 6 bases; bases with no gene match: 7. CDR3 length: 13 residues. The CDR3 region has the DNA TGCAGCGTCAGGGCTAGCGGGGTAAATGAGCAGTTCTTC. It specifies CSVRASGVNEQFF.

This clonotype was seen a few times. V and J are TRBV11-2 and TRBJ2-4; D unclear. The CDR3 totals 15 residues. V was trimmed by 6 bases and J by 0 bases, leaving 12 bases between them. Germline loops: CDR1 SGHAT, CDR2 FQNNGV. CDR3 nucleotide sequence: TGTGCCAGCAGTCGGACGGAACTAGCCAAAAACATTCAGTACTTC. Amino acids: CASSRTELAKNIQYF.

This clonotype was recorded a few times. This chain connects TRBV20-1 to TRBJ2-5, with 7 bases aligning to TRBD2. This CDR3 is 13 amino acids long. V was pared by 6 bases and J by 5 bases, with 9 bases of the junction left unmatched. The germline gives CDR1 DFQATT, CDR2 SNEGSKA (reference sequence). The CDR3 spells CSAPDGGWETQYF. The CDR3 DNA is TGCAGTGCACCGGACGGGGGGTGGGAGACCCAGTACTTC.

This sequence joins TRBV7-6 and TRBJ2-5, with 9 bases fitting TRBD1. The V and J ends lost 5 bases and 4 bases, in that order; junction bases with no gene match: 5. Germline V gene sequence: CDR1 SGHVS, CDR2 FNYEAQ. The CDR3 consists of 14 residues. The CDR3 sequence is CASSADRGGETQYF. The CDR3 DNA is TGTGCCAGCAGCGCGGACAGGGGAGGAGAGACCCAGTACTTC.

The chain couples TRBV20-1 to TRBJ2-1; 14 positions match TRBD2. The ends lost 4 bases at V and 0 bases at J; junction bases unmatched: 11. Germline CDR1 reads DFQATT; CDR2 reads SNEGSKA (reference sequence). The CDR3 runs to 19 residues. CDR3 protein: CSAKVRLAGGPSSYNEQFF. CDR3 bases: TGCAGTGCTAAAGTTAGACTAGCGGGGGGGCCAAGCTCCTACAATGAGCAGTTCTTC.

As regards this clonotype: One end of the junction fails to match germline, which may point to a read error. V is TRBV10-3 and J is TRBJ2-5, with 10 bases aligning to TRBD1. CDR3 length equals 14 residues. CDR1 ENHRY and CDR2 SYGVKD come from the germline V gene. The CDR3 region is CAISEDRGQVTQYF. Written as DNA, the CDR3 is TGTGCCATCAGTGAGGACAGGGGGCAAGTGACCCAGTACTTC.

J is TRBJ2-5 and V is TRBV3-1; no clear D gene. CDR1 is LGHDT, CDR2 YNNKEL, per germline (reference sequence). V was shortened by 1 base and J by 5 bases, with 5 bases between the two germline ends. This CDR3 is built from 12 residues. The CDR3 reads CASSQATETQYF. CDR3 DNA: TGTGCCAGCAGCCAAGCAACGGAGACCCAGTACTTC.